A selection of T cell receptor beta chains follows, all from one sample in a study of blood T cell repertoires in COVID-19. The table came from immunoSEQ multiplex PCR; TCRdb's copy has only in-frame clones and leaves some out. The sample shows some 380,000 clones, about four fifths of them seen only once. Sequences were obtained from peripheral blood. These receptors all come from a human donor with acute or convalescent COVID-19. The donor label of this sample is uncertain. Both conserved end residues are part of each CDR3. A D gene is named only where the DNA matches it firmly. Size values are once, few and many counts, or a class for expanded clones, and some rows have none.

TRBJ2-5	TRBV20-1	16	.	.	CSASDLGFLKQETQYF	TGCAGTGCTAGTGACCTAGGCTTTCTAAAACAAGAGACCCAGTACTTC
TRBJ2-7	TRBV2	15	.	.	CASSGVGHRSDEQYF	TGTGCCAGCAGTGGGGTGGGACACCGGAGCGACGAGCAGTACTTC
TRBJ2-7	TRBV6-5	15	.	TRBD1	CASSPRQGSSYEQYF	TGTGCCAGCAGTCCCCGACAGGGCAGCTCCTACGAGCAGTACTTC
TRBJ2-7	TRBV18	18	.	TRBD1	CASSPAAGSGTGTYEQYF	TGTGCCAGCTCACCAGCAGCGGGATCCGGGACAGGGACCTACGAGCAGTACTTC
TRBJ1-4	TRBV15	13	.	.	CATSTATNEKLFF	TGTGCCACCAGCACAGCAACTAATGAAAAACTGTTTTTT
TRBJ2-3	TRBV19	13	.	.	CASSPLVADTQYF	TGTGCCAGTAGTCCACTAGTGGCAGATACGCAGTATTTT
TRBJ1-1	TRBV9	13	.	.	CASSVVSYTEAFF	TGTGCCAGCAGCGTAGTTAGCTACACTGAAGCTTTCTTT
TRBJ1-1	TRBV18	15	.	.	CASSPTGTPNTEAFF	TGTGCCAGCTCACCTACCGGGACACCGAACACTGAAGCTTTCTTT
TRBJ1-3	TRBV30	19	.	.	CACPRSPGTSSSAGNTIYF	TGTGCCTGTCCCCGGTCCCCCGGGACATCCTCCTCGGCTGGAAACACCATATATTTT
TRBJ1-2	TRBV11-2	15	.	TRBD1	CASSLGTGGVYGYTF	TGTGCCAGCAGCTTAGGGACAGGGGGCGTTTATGGCTACACCTTC
TRBJ2-7	TRBV2	13	.	.	CARSGQHSYEQYF	TGTGCCAGATCTGGACAGCACTCCTACGAGCAGTACTTC
TRBJ1-3	TRBV28	15	.	.	CASRGTLYSGNTIYF	TGTGCCAGCAGAGGGACACTATACTCTGGAAACACCATATATTTT
TRBJ1-1	TRBV7-6	13	few	.	CASSFLLNTEAFF	TGTGCCAGCAGCTTTCTATTGAACACTGAAGCTTTCTTT
TRBJ1-6	TRBV5-1	14	once	.	CASSSGVFNSPLHF	TGCGCCAGCAGCTCGGGGGTATTTAATTCACCCCTCCACTTT
TRBJ2-6	TRBV5-1	16	.	TRBD1	CASSLETGVGANVLTF	TGCGCCAGCAGCTTGGAGACAGGGGTTGGGGCCAACGTCCTGACTTTC
TRBJ1-4	TRBV11-1	15	.	TRBD1	CASSPRTGSGEKLFF	TGTGCCAGCAGCCCCCGGACAGGGTCGGGAGAAAAACTGTTTTTT
TRBJ1-1	TRBV3-1/TRBV3-2	12	.	.	CASSLQSGGAFF	TGTGCCAGCAGCCTCCAGTCTGGTGGAGCTTTCTTT
TRBJ1-2	TRBV28	19	.	.	CASSLVALGGGSKDYGYTF	TGTGCCAGCAGTTTAGTTGCTCTCGGGGGGGGCTCAAAGGACTATGGCTACACCTTC
TRBJ1-1	TRBV18	16	.	.	CASSPGGEGMNTEAFF	TGTGCCAGCTCACCAGGGGGCGAGGGGATGAACACTGAAGCTTTCTTT
TRBJ2-3	TRBV5-1	17	.	TRBD2	CASSLYGAGGPEDTQYF	TGCGCCAGCAGCTTGTACGGAGCGGGGGGGCCGGAAGATACGCAGTATTTT
TRBJ1-5	TRBV7-2	15	.	.	CASSLGGRSNQPQHF	TGTGCCAGCAGCTTAGGTGGCAGGAGCAATCAGCCCCAGCATTTT
TRBJ1-4	TRBV3-1/TRBV3-2	15	.	TRBD1	CASSPGQGGVEKLFF	TGTGCCAGCAGCCCCGGACAGGGGGGGGTTGAAAAACTGTTTTTT
TRBJ2-7	TRBV5-1	15	.	.	CASSPNRHVEGEQYF	TGCGCCAGCAGCCCCAACCGACATGTTGAGGGCGAGCAGTACTTC
TRBJ2-7	TRBV7-9	16	once	TRBD1	CASSLAGTRGPREQYF	TGTGCCAGCAGCTTAGCCGGGACAAGGGGGCCTCGGGAGCAGTACTTC
TRBJ1-2	TRBV30	12	.	.	CAWSVRSQSYTF	TGTGCCTGGAGTGTACGGAGTCAGAGCTACACCTTC
TRBJ1-5	TRBV19	16	.	.	CASKLADSMRNQPQHF	TGTGCCAGTAAGTTAGCAGACAGCATGAGGAATCAGCCCCAGCATTTT
TRBJ2-3	TRBV30	16	.	TRBD1	CAWTTQGQGRLDTQYF	TGTGCCTGGACGACTCAAGGACAGGGCCGGTTGGATACGCAGTATTTT
TRBJ1-1	TRBV7-2	13	.	.	CASTSLRGTEAFF	TGTGCCAGCACCTCTCTTCGGGGTACTGAAGCTTTCTTT